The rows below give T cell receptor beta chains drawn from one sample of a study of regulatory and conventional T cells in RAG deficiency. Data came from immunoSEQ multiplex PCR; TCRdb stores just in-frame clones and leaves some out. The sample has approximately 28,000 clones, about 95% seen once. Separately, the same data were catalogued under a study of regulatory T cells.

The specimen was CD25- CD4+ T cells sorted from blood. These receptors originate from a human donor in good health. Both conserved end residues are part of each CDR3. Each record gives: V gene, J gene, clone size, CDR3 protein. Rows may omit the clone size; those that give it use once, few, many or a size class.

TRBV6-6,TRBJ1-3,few,CASSYSNRLSGNTIYF
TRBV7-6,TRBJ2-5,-,CASSLVGGAVETQYF
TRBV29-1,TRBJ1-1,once,CSAHFPGNMNTEAFF
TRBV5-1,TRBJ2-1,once,CASSLAFGTGSYNEQFF
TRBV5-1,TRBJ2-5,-,CASSRLTIQETQYF
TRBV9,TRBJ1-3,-,CASSGPTGPGNTIYF
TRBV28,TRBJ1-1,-,CASSLSLNTEAFF
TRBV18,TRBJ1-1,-,CASSPPGRSNMNTEAFF
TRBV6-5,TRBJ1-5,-,CASGRGGRGDQPQHF
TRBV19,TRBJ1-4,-,CASRPGSGTGSEKLFF
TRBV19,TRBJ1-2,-,CASRLPPDYGYTF
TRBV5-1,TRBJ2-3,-,CASSLEGGWGGTDTQYF
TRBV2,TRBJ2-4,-,CASGGSPLAKNIQYF
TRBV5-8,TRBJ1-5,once,CASSLFGAGSNQPQHF
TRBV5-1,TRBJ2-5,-,CASSLELAGTGETQYF
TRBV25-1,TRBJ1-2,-,CASSELGDSLGYTF
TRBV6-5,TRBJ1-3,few,CASSRGDSANTIYF
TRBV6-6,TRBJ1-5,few,CASSYSKGQPQHF
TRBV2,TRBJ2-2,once,CASTLNRGGTGELFF
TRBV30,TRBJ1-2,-,CAWKRQGKTYGYTF
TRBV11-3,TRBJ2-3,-,CASSLGGSSTDTQYF
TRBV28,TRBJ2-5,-,CASSAATGSPQETQYF
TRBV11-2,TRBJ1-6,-,CASSLESGQYNSPLHF
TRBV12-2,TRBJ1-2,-,CASRLRDRGPSNYGYTF
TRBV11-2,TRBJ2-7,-,CASSSEPGFEQYF
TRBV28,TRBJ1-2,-,CASSSPSGGHGYTF
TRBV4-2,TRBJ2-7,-,CASSQEWQGGYEQYF
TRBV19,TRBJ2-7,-,CASRLAGRPLTYEQYF
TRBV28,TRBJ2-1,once,CASSAKGQGFDEQFF
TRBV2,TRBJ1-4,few,CASSDEAVGEKLFF